These 4 T cell receptor beta chains were sequenced from one sample in a study of blood T cell repertoires in COVID-19. Libraries were prepared by immunoSEQ multiplex PCR; TCRdb keeps only in-frame clonotypes and omits some of them. Among tens of thousands of clones, roughly 90% were seen once, and the ten largest hold less than 2.5%. Specimen: peripheral blood. These receptors were taken from a man aged 45-60 years with acute or convalescent COVID-19.

The chain combines TRBV5-1 with TRBJ1-1, with D unresolved. The length of the CDR3 is 13 residues. V lost 0 bases to trimming and J lost 3 bases, with 6 bases between them. Germline V gives CDR1 SGHRS, CDR2 YFSETQ. CDR3 sequence: CASSLVPDTEAFF. CDR3 sequence (DNA): TGCGCCAGCAGCTTGGTTCCGGACACTGAAGCTTTCTTT. The complete variable domain, with remaining parts taken from reference TRBV5-1 and TRBJ1-1, reads KAGVTQTPRYLIKTRGQQVTLSCSPISGHRSVSWYQQTPGQGLQFLFEYFSETQRNKGNFPGRFSGRQFSNSRSEMNVSTLELGDSALYLCASSLVPDTEAFFGQGTRLTVV.

The chain has TRBV7-9 and TRBJ2-7; TRBD1 agrees at 11 bases. CDR3 length: 15 amino acids. Per germline, CDR1 SEHNR and CDR2 FQNEAQ (reference sequence). The V and J ends lost 4 bases and 5 bases, in that order; junction bases with no gene match: 7. In nucleotides, the CDR3 is TGTGCCAGCAGCTCCGGGGACAGGGGGTTGCACGAGCAGTACGTC. Protein sequence: CASSSGDRGLHEQYV.

The chain combines TRBV7-2 with TRBJ2-5; a weak D match, TRBD2 (5 bases). Germline values: CDR1 SGHTA, CDR2 FQGNSA. The V end lost 3 bases, the J end lost 3 bases, and 8 bases lay between the germline ends. CDR3 length: 13 amino acids. CDR3 amino acids: CASSFSGEETQYF. CDR3 nucleotides: TGTGCCAGCAGCTTTTCCGGGGAAGAGACCCAGTACTTC.

The V gene is TRBV9, the J gene TRBJ1-1, with D possibly matching TRBD1 (5 bases). V was trimmed by 0 bases and J by 6 bases, leaving 15 bases between them. The CDR3 is made up of 15 amino acids. Germline CDR1 SGDLS, CDR2 YYNGEE. CDR3 amino acids: CASSVVGQGLAEAFF. The DNA of the CDR3 is TGTGCCAGCAGCGTAGTGGGTCAGGGATTGGCTGAAGCTTTCTTT. The entire variable domain, with the rest obtained from reference TRBV9 and TRBJ1-1, is as follows: DSGVTQTPKHLITATGQRVTLRCSPRSGDLSVYWYQQSLDQGLQFLIQYYNGEERAKGNILERFSAQQFPDLHSELNLSSLELGDSALYFCASSVVGQGLAEAFFGQGTRLTVV.